These T cell receptor beta chains were read from a single sample in a study of blood T cell repertoires in COVID-19. TCRdb's table, derived via immunoSEQ multiplex PCR, lists solely in-frame clones and lacks some. In the table there are 57,000 or so clones, around 81% of which are singletons. Material: peripheral blood. The source is a man between 65 and 79 years old with acute or convalescent COVID-19. CDR3s include the opening cysteine and the closing phenylalanine or tryptophan. A D gene is named only where the DNA matches it firmly. Clone size is given for some rows only: seen once, a few or many times, or a class if the clone is expanded.

CDR3nt	CDR3aa	v_gene	d_gene	j_gene	abundance
TGCGCCAGCAGCTTGGATGGGACAGGGGGCTTCGATGAGCAGTTCTTC	CASSLDGTGGFDEQFF	TRBV5-1	TRBD1	TRBJ2-1	NA
TGCAGCGTTGTCGGGGGGCCTGGGGCCAACGTCCTGACTTTC	CSVVGGPGANVLTF	TRBV29-1	NA	TRBJ2-6	NA
TGCGCCAGCAGTGAAGGGCAGGGCGACCTTGAAAAACTGTTTTTT	CASSEGQGDLEKLFF	TRBV10-1	NA	TRBJ1-4	NA
TGCGCCAGCAGCTTGGGGACAGGGGGCACAGATACGCAGTATTTT	CASSLGTGGTDTQYF	TRBV5-1	TRBD1	TRBJ2-3	NA
TGTGCCAGCAGCTTAATGGCTAGCGGTAACACCGGGGAGCTGTTTTTT	CASSLMASGNTGELFF	TRBV7-3	TRBD2	TRBJ2-2	NA
TGTGCCAGCAGTTTATCTGGGTATAAGCGGGATTCACCCCTCCACTTT	CASSLSGYKRDSPLHF	TRBV28	NA	TRBJ1-6	NA
TGTGCCAGCAGTTCTCAACCCCAGGGGGGAAATGAGCAGTTCTTC	CASSSQPQGGNEQFF	TRBV6-5	NA	TRBJ2-1	NA
TGTGCCAGTAGGCCCTCTTTATTGAGGGGGTCAGCCGCTTACAATGAGCAGTTCTTC	CASRPSLLRGSAAYNEQFF	TRBV19	NA	TRBJ2-1	NA
TGTGCCAGCTCACCGGGCGGGGGACCCACAGATACGCAGTATTTT	CASSPGGGPTDTQYF	TRBV18	TRBD2	TRBJ2-3	once
TGTGCCACCAGTGATGAGACGGGGGGATTGGCAGGTGAGCAGTTCTTC	CATSDETGGLAGEQFF	TRBV24-1	TRBD2	TRBJ2-1	few
TGTGCCAGCACCCCCTGGGGGCAGTTTAACTATGGCTACACCTTC	CASTPWGQFNYGYTF	TRBV5-6	NA	TRBJ1-2	few
TGCGCCAGCAGCCCGGGGGGGACAGGGTATCGGGTGAACACTGAAGCTTTCTTT	CASSPGGTGYRVNTEAFF	TRBV5-1	TRBD1	TRBJ1-1	NA
TGTGCCAGCGGGGCGGGGGTTGAGACCCAGTACTTC	CASGAGVETQYF	TRBV6-6	TRBD2	TRBJ2-5	NA
TGTGCCAGCAGCGCTGGGAGGGGGACTAGCGGGGATACAGATACGCAGTATTTT	CASSAGRGTSGDTDTQYF	TRBV5-5	TRBD2	TRBJ2-3	NA
TGTGCTAGTGGTTTGGAGGGACAGGGGGCTTTGGACACTGAAGCTTTCTTT	CASGLEGQGALDTEAFF	TRBV12-5	TRBD1	TRBJ1-1	few
TGCGCCAGCAGCCCAGGGACAGCGAGCTCCTACGAGCAGTACTTC	CASSPGTASSYEQYF	TRBV5-1	TRBD1	TRBJ2-7	NA
TGTGCCAGCAGTCCCCGGGACTCTAGCACAGATACGCAGTATTTT	CASSPRDSSTDTQYF	TRBV6-4	NA	TRBJ2-3	NA
TGTGCCAGCAGTCTACAGGGGTCCTATGGCTACACCTTC	CASSLQGSYGYTF	TRBV12-3/TRBV12-4	TRBD1	TRBJ1-2	once
TGTGCTAGCAGCTCAGGGGGGCACAGCACAGATACGCAGTATTTT	CASSSGGHSTDTQYF	TRBV7-7	NA	TRBJ2-3	NA
TGCAGCGTCCTCATAGCCGGGGGGAATTCACCCCTCCACTTT	CSVLIAGGNSPLHF	TRBV29-1	NA	TRBJ1-6	once
TGCGCCAGCAGCTTGGACGGGACTCCGTACCAAGAGACCCAGTACTTC	CASSLDGTPYQETQYF	TRBV5-1	NA	TRBJ2-5	NA
TGTGCCAGCACCAGCGGAGACAGGCTTAACTATGGCTACACCTTC	CASTSGDRLNYGYTF	TRBV19	NA	TRBJ1-2	many
TGTGCCAGCAGGTCAAGGGCGGGACAGGGCCCGTACTTC	CASRSRAGQGPYF	TRBV3-1/TRBV3-2	TRBD1	TRBJ2-7	once
TGTGCCAGCAGCGGGGAGGTCGACTATGGCTACACCTTC	CASSGEVDYGYTF	TRBV28	NA	TRBJ1-2	NA
TGTGCCAGCAGTCGAGCTGACAGCTACACCGGGGAGCTGTTTTTT	CASSRADSYTGELFF	TRBV3-1/TRBV3-2	NA	TRBJ2-2	NA
TGTGCTAGTGGTTTGGTACCCGGGGGTGCTTCTGGAAACACCATATATTTT	CASGLVPGGASGNTIYF	TRBV12-5	NA	TRBJ1-3	NA
TGTGCCAGCTCACCCGGGACAGGGAGGGGGAATCAGCCCCAGCATTTT	CASSPGTGRGNQPQHF	TRBV18	TRBD1	TRBJ1-5	NA
TGTGCCAGCAGTTACCGTAGCAATCAGCCCCAGCATTTT	CASSYRSNQPQHF	TRBV6-5	NA	TRBJ1-5	NA
TGTGCCACCAGTGATTTGCGGGGCGGACAGGCCCCTCGTCAAGATGGCAATCAGCCCCAGCATTTT	CATSDLRGGQAPRQDGNQPQHF	TRBV24-1	TRBD1	TRBJ1-5	NA
TGTGCCAGCTCACAAACGACAGGAGATAATGAGCAGTTCTTC	CASSQTTGDNEQFF	TRBV18	NA	TRBJ2-1	NA
TGTGCCAGCAGCTTAGAGGGTTTTTCTGGAAACACCATATATTTT	CASSLEGFSGNTIYF	TRBV5-5	NA	TRBJ1-3	NA
TGCAGCGTTGACGCGACAGGCCTCACAGATACGCAGTATTTT	CSVDATGLTDTQYF	TRBV29-1	NA	TRBJ2-3	NA
TGTGCCAGCAGTTTAGGTGCTAGCAACGGCAATGAGCAGTTCTTC	CASSLGASNGNEQFF	TRBV27	NA	TRBJ2-1	NA
TGTGCCAGCAGCTTACAAACGGCCTACGAGCAGTACTTC	CASSLQTAYEQYF	TRBV11-2	NA	TRBJ2-7	few
TGTGCCATCAGTGAGTCGCGCGGGGGCTCCTACAATGAGCAGTTCTTC	CAISESRGGSYNEQFF	TRBV10-3	TRBD2	TRBJ2-1	NA
TGTGCCTCCTGGCCCCCGGGGTCACCCTACGAGCAGTACTTC	CASWPPGSPYEQYF	TRBV6-5	NA	TRBJ2-7	NA
TGCGCCAGCAGCTTGGGTCTAGCGGGGGCCACAGATACGCAGTATTTT	CASSLGLAGATDTQYF	TRBV5-1	TRBD2	TRBJ2-3	NA
TGTGCCAGCAGTGAATGGGACAGGGGGTACGAGCAGTACTTC	CASSEWDRGYEQYF	TRBV6-1	TRBD1	TRBJ2-7	many
TGTGCCAGCAGCTTGGGAGGGGGCGAAACCTATGGCTACACCTTC	CASSLGGGETYGYTF	TRBV5-5	TRBD1	TRBJ1-2	NA